This T cell receptor beta chain originates from a study of T cells in Graves' hyperthyroidism and ophthalmopathy. Study-wide results and limits: Most thyroid clonotypes expanded above 0.001 appeared in blood too.

To note about this clonotype: Its antigen is undetermined.

The CDR3 has 16 residues. Germline trimming cut 5 bases from V and 2 bases from J; bases unmatched to any gene: 11. Germline CDR1 SGHVS, CDR2 FQNEAQ. Regions amplified from RNA transcripts were the TCR beta CDR3 regions. Researchers ran a first-round RT-PCR on the TCR CDR3 using the HTBI primer set. Each CDR3 protein is one row after TCRdb ran MiXCR on the multiplex PCR reads. Among approximately 700,000 distinct CDR3 sequences listed, 45% were seen once. Input material: peripheral blood or thyroid tissue (not recorded which). The sequence derives from an adult man with Graves' disease, either hyperthyroidism or ophthalmopathy (not recorded which). The V call is TRBV7-8, the J call TRBJ1-1; TRBD1 matches at 7 bases. DNA of the CDR3: TGTGCCAGCAGCCCCCGCCGGACAGGACCTAACACTGAAGCTTTCTTT. Amino acids: CASSPRRTGPNTEAFF. Using reference TRBV7-8 and TRBJ1-1 for the parts outside the CDR3, the full variable domain is GAGVSQSPRYKVAKRGQDVALRCDPISGHVSLFWYQQALGQGPEFLTYFQNEAQLDKSGLPSDRFFAERPEGSVSTLKIQRTQQEDSAVYLCASSPRRTGPNTEAFFGQGTRLTVV.